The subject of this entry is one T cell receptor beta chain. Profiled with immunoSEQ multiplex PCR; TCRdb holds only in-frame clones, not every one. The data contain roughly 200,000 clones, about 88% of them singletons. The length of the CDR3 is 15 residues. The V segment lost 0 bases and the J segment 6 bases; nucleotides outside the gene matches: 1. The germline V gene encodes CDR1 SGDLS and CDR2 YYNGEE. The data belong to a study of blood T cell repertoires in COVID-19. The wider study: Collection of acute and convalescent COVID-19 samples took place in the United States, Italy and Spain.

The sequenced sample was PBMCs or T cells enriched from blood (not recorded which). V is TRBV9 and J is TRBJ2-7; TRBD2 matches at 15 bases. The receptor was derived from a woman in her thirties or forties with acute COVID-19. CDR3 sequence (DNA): TGTGCCAGCAGCGTAGGGGGACTAGCGGGAGGCGAGCAGTACTTC. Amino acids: CASSVGGLAGGEQYF.